The 27 T cell receptor beta chains reported below all come from one sample, sequenced in a study of control samples from healthy donors and cancer patients. Only in-frame clones appear in the TCRdb table, and some are missing; sequencing was by immunoSEQ multiplex PCR. Altogether tens of thousands of clones are present, 95% to 97% being singletons, with the ten largest covering about 1.9%. The material sequenced was blood. The receptors stem from a woman in her thirties in good health.

This clone was seen just once. The CDR3 protein is CASSQEDRVRAEQFF. The DNA for the CDR3 is TGCGCCAGCAGCCAAGAAGACAGGGTGCGGGCTGAGCAGTTCTTC. The chain joins TRBV4-1 to TRBJ2-1, with 7 bases lining up with TRBD1. Germline CDR1 MGHRA, CDR2 YSYEKL. The ends lost 0 bases at V and 9 bases at J; junction bases unmatched: 8. CDR3 length equals 15 residues.

This chain joins TRBV19 and TRBJ2-1; D possibly corresponds to TRBD2 (7 bases). CDR3 size: 16 residues. The ends were cut back, 6 bases at V and 2 bases at J, with 17 bases in the middle. Germline CDR1 and CDR2: LNHDA and SQIVND (reference sequence). CDR3 in amino acids: CASRMGGALAYNEQFF. CDR3 nucleotide sequence: TGTGCCAGTAGGATGGGGGGGGCCCTAGCCTACAATGAGCAGTTCTTC.

This rearrangement joins TRBV6-5 to TRBJ2-2; 11 bases fit TRBD2. The V gene end was trimmed by 6 bases and the J gene end by 6 bases; junction bases not matched to a gene: 3. The CDR3 consists of 14 residues. Per germline, CDR1 MNHEY and CDR2 SVGAGI. The chain's CDR3 is CASSLLAGAGELFF. Here the CDR3 DNA reads TGTGCCAGCAGCCTACTAGCGGGGGCCGGGGAGCTGTTTTTT.

The chain has TRBV10-3 and TRBJ2-7; a possible D gene is TRBD2 (7 bases). This CDR3 has 15 residues. V lost 10 bases and J 3 bases, leaving 22 bases between the germline ends. Germline V gene data show CDR1 as ENHRY and CDR2 as SYGVKD. The CDR3 region is CATKGGSLLGYEQYF. The CDR3, as DNA: TGTGCCACCAAGGGGGGGTCGCTCCTGGGCTACGAGCAGTACTTC.

The chain links TRBV6-1 to TRBJ1-4; D unclear. The ends were cut back, 4 bases at V and 0 bases at J, with 15 bases in the middle. The CDR3 loop spans 17 amino acids. Germline V gives CDR1 MNHNS, CDR2 SASEGT. The DNA for the CDR3 is TGTGCCAGCAGTGGCGACCCAGGCCTTGCAACTAATGAAAAACTGTTTTTT. Translating it yields CASSGDPGLATNEKLFF.

The chain recombines TRBV19 with TRBJ2-2, with unresolved D. Germline V lookup: CDR1 LNHDA, CDR2 SQIVND (reference sequence). V gave up 4 bases and J gave up 7 bases, with 10 bases separating them. This CDR3 spans 13 amino acids. CDR3 DNA sequence: TGTGCCAGTAGTAGGTTATCGGGCGGGGAGCTGTTTTTT. It yields the protein CASSRLSGGELFF.

V is TRBV5-5 and J is TRBJ2-2; possibly TRBD1 or TRBD2 for D (5 bases each). This CDR3 spans 16 amino acids. Trimming shortened V by 0 bases and J by 4 bases, and 13 bases separated the two germline ends. Germline V gene lookup returns CDR1 SGHKS and CDR2 YYEKEE (reference sequence). The CDR3: CASSLGGVSFTGELFF. CDR3 DNA: TGTGCCAGCAGCTTGGGAGGGGTTTCATTCACCGGGGAGCTGTTTTTT.

The chain employs TRBV6-2 or TRBV6-3 and TRBJ2-7, with no clear D. This CDR3 is 12 amino acids long. The V end lost 6 bases, the J end lost 4 bases, and 10 bases lay between the germline ends. In germline, CDR1 is MNHEY, CDR2 SVGEGT. CDR3 coding DNA: TGTGCCAGCAGCCGACGAAAATACGAGCAGTACTTC. Encoded protein: CASSRRKYEQYF.

The V call is TRBV3-1 (or the pseudogene TRBV3-2), the J call TRBJ2-3; D might be TRBD2 (5 bases). V lost 1 base, J lost 3 bases, and 8 bases lay in between. This CDR3 is built from 14 residues. CDR1 is LGHDT, CDR2 YNNKEL, per germline (reference sequence). The CDR3 nucleotides read TGTGCCAGCAGCCAAGGCGGGCCGACAGATACGCAGTATTTT. As protein: CASSQGGPTDTQYF.

This rearrangement joins TRBV5-1 to TRBJ1-2, with D unclear. V lost 4 bases to trimming and J lost 1 base, with 11 bases between them. The CDR3 is 14 residues long. Germline values: CDR1 SGHRS, CDR2 YFSETQ. CDR3 sequence reads: CASSPGSGNYGYTF. The CDR3 bases are TGCGCCAGCAGCCCCGGTTCCGGTAACTATGGCTACACCTTC.

This chain uses TRBV30 with TRBJ2-7, with D tentatively TRBD2 (5 bases). Germline CDR1 and CDR2: GTSNPN and SVGIG (reference sequence). The length of the CDR3 is 16 residues. V was shortened by 7 bases and J by 4 bases, with 26 bases between the two germline ends. The CDR3 loop is CAFSIFRAEGGYEQYF. DNA of the CDR3: TGTGCCTTTTCCATCTTCCGGGCCGAAGGCGGGTACGAGCAGTACTTC.

The V and J genes are TRBV10-3 and TRBJ2-1; D is ambiguous. Per germline, CDR1 ENHRY and CDR2 SYGVKD. Trimming took off 10 bases at V and 8 bases at J, with 12 bases between the two ends. The CDR3 runs 11 residues. CDR3 region: CATSHGDEQFF. The CDR3 DNA sequence: TGTGCCACCTCCCACGGTGATGAGCAGTTCTTC.

This chain uses TRBV5-4 with TRBJ2-2; D uncertain. This CDR3 has 16 residues. Germline V gene sequence: CDR1 SGHNT, CDR2 YYREEE (reference sequence). Trimming removed 4 bases from V and 5 bases from J, with 18 bases in between. The DNA of the CDR3 is TGTGCCAGCAGCGCCATGTCTGGGCTGCGGACCGGGGAGCTGTTTTTT. This encodes CASSAMSGLRTGELFF.

This clone was seen a single time. The chain employs TRBV7-3 and TRBJ2-1; possibly TRBD2 for D (6 bases). V dropped 8 bases and J dropped 5 bases, with 13 bases sitting between them. CDR3 length: 13 residues. Germline V CDR1 and CDR2: SGHTA, FQGTGA. CDR3 nucleotide sequence: TGTGCCAGCTCGGGAGTTGGTAACAATGAGCAGTTCTTC. Amino acid sequence: CASSGVGNNEQFF.

This clone was detected once. The chain has TRBV10-3 and TRBJ1-1; D is unclear. This CDR3 has 13 amino acids. Between the trimmed V and J ends, which lost 3 bases and 1 base, there was a span of 6 bases. Germline V lookup: CDR1 ENHRY, CDR2 SYGVKD. Written as DNA, the CDR3 is TGTGCCATCAGTGAATCCGGGAACACTGAAGCTTTCTTT. Its protein is CAISESGNTEAFF.

This sequence joins TRBV9 and TRBJ1-2; D ambiguous. Per the germline V gene, CDR1 is SGDLS and CDR2 is YYNGEE. V was cut by 3 bases and J by 5 bases, with 14 bases left in between. The CDR3 totals 14 residues. The CDR3 reads CASSANLGPYGYTF. The CDR3 bases are TGTGCCAGCAGCGCAAATTTAGGACCTTATGGCTACACCTTC.

The chain has TRBV25-1 and TRBJ2-2, with TRBD2 identical over 7 bases. CDR3 length equals 15 residues. V shed 6 bases and J 5 bases; nucleotides not matched to a gene: 9. Germline CDR1 MGHDK, CDR2 SYGVNS. The CDR3 DNA sequence: TGTGCCAGCAGACTTTCTAGCGGAGGGACCGGGGAGCTGTTTTTT. It yields the protein CASRLSSGGTGELFF. Supplemented by reference TRBV25-1 and TRBJ2-2, the full variable domain reads EADIYQTPRYLVIGTGKKITLECSQTMGHDKMYWYQQDPGMELHLIHYSYGVNSTEKGDLSSESTVSRIRTEHFPLTLESARPSHTSQYLCASRLSSGGTGELFFGEGSRLTVL.

This chain connects TRBV10-3 to TRBJ2-1, with 7 nucleotides matching TRBD2. This CDR3 has 12 residues. The junction had 5 bases not matched to a gene; V was cut back by 2 bases and J by 13 bases. The germline V gene encodes CDR1 ENHRY and CDR2 SYGVKD. In DNA, the CDR3 is TGTGCCATCAGTGAGCAGCTAGCGGTACAGTTCTTC. This sequence encodes CAISEQLAVQFF.

The V and J genes are TRBV10-1 and TRBJ2-3; 10 bases fit TRBD2. J was trimmed by 1 base and V by 5 bases; bases with no gene match: 3. This CDR3 is 15 amino acids long. Germline V gives CDR1 WNHNN, CDR2 SYGVQD (reference sequence). In DNA, the CDR3 is TGCGCCAGCAGTATTCTAGCGGGAGGCACAGATACGCAGTATTTT. Residues: CASSILAGGTDTQYF.

V gene TRBV18 combines with J gene TRBJ2-3; D is ambiguous. The CDR3 loop spans 16 amino acids. Germline V gene sequence: CDR1 KGHSH, CDR2 LQKENI. V was shortened by 0 bases and J by 4 bases, with 14 bases between the two germline ends. The CDR3 region has the DNA TGTGCCAGCTCACCACCGGGCAGGATCGACCCAGATACGCAGTATTTT. This encodes CASSPPGRIDPDTQYF.

This chain joins TRBV19 and TRBJ1-1; D gene unclear. Germline V lookup: CDR1 LNHDA, CDR2 SQIVND (reference sequence). The germline V and J ends were trimmed by 2 bases and 1 base, with 5 bases remaining between them. The CDR3 is 13 residues long. The CDR3 loop is CASSIFRNTEAFF. CDR3 DNA sequence: TGTGCCAGTAGTATATTCCGGAACACTGAAGCTTTCTTT.

The J gene is TRBJ2-1, the V gene TRBV6-5; D call uncertain. This CDR3 comprises 14 residues. CDR1 and CDR2 (germline): MNHEY, SVGAGI. V was trimmed by 3 bases and J by 0 bases, leaving 6 bases between them. CDR3 amino acids: CASSYRSSYNEQFF. CDR3 sequence (DNA): TGTGCCAGCAGTTATCGGAGCTCCTACAATGAGCAGTTCTTC.

The CDR3 DNA reads TGTGCCAGTAGTCCTATTATAAGTAGCAATCAGCCCCAGCATTTT. Translation gives CASSPIISSNQPQHF. The chain joins TRBV19 to TRBJ1-5; D ambiguous. Germline lookup yields CDR1 LNHDA and CDR2 SQIVND (reference sequence). The CDR3 sequence is 15 residues long. The V end was cut by 5 bases, the J end by 0 bases, with 11 bases between.

This rearrangement joins TRBV24-1 to TRBJ2-2; D possibly matches TRBD1 or TRBD2 (5 bases each). V was trimmed by 3 bases and J by 0 bases, leaving 13 bases between them. Germline loops: CDR1 KGHDR, CDR2 SFDVKD. The CDR3 is 17 residues long. This CDR3 reads CATSDLPGRTNTGELFF. As DNA, the CDR3 is TGTGCCACCAGTGATCTCCCGGGACGGACGAACACCGGGGAGCTGTTTTTT.

V is TRBV24-1 and J is TRBJ2-1, with D maybe TRBD2 (5 bases). With 3 bases removed from V and 0 bases from J, the gap between germline ends came to 14 bases. The CDR3 covers 17 residues. Germline V gives CDR1 KGHDR, CDR2 SFDVKD. CDR3 residues: CATSDTTDSSSYNEQFF. Written as DNA, the CDR3 is TGTGCCACCAGTGATACAACGGACTCCAGCTCCTACAATGAGCAGTTCTTC.

A single count supports this clone. This CDR3 is CASSQDGQTLDDNEQFF. CDR3 sequence (DNA): TGTGCCAGCAGCCAAGACGGGCAGACTTTAGATGACAATGAGCAGTTCTTC. The V and J genes are TRBV14 and TRBJ2-1; the D is unclear. The CDR3 contains 17 residues. The germline gives CDR1 SGHDN, CDR2 FVKESK. V shed 0 bases and J shed 5 bases, with 17 bases lying between them.

J is TRBJ1-1 and V is TRBV11-2; 9 bases line up with TRBD1. Germline values: CDR1 SGHAT, CDR2 FQNNGV. The CDR3 runs to 13 residues. Trimming at V came to 5 bases and at J to 8 bases, leaving 6 bases not matched to a gene. The CDR3 protein is CASSGQGRYEAFF. CDR3 bases: TGTGCCAGCAGCGGACAGGGGCGGTACGAAGCTTTCTTT.